The present T cell receptor (beta chain) was sequenced within a study of shared clonotypes between healthy human individuals. Study context: Each donor's CD8 memory used one plate, CD8 naive two, each CD4 subset three.

In the naive CD8 group, cells lacked CD45RO and were positively selected for CCR7, so terminally differentiated effector memory CD45RA+ cells were left out. CDR3 length: 19 amino acids. Between the trimmed V and J ends, which lost 1 base and 0 bases, there was a span of 20 bases. Germline V lookup: CDR1 SGHRS, CDR2 YFSETQ. Study outcomes and limitations: The four-donor shared clonotypes exceeded non-shared clonotypes in generation probability, with non-shared ones scoring lower. Among donors, sharing of clonotypes was expected to be affected by sequencing depth.

The input for sorted-subset replicate PCRs was approximately 210 ng DNA, some 30,000 T cell genomes. The data were produced by immunoSEQ multiplex PCR, yet TCRdb's version contains in-frame clones alone and is incomplete. The data hold about 580,000 clones, with about 98% observed a single time. For this clone: Antigen unknown.

The rearrangement uses TRBV5-1 and TRBJ2-1; D is tentatively TRBD1 or TRBD2 (5 bases each). Sequenced material: naive CD8+ T cells sorted from blood. This receptor was obtained from a man in his thirties or forties in good health. For the CDR3, the DNA is TGCGCCAGCAGCTTGCGAAGCTTCTGGGACCGCAACTCCTACAATGAGCAGTTCTTC. Its translation: CASSLRSFWDRNSYNEQFF. The full variable domain, with the rest looked up from reference TRBV5-1 and TRBJ2-1, is KAGVTQTPRYLIKTRGQQVTLSCSPISGHRSVSWYQQTPGQGLQFLFEYFSETQRNKGNFPGRFSGRQFSNSRSEMNVSTLELGDSALYLCASSLRSFWDRNSYNEQFFGPGTRLTVL.